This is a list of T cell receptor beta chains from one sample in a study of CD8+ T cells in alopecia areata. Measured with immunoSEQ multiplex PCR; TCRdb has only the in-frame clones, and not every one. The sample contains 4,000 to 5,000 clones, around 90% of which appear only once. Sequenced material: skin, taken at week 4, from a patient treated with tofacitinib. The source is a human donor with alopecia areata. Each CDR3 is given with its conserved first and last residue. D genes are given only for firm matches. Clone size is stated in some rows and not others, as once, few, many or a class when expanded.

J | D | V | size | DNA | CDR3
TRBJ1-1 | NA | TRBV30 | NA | TGTGCCTGGAGTAAGGAGGGTTTAAAGTGGAACACTGAAGCTTTCTTT | CAWSKEGLKWNTEAFF
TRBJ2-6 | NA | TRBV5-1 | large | TGCGCCAGCACAACAGCTGGGGCCAACGTCCTGACTTTC | CASTTAGANVLTF
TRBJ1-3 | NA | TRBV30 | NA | TGTGCCTGGACTGTGGGACGGTCCTCTGGAAACACCATATATTTT | CAWTVGRSSGNTIYF
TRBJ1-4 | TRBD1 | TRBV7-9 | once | TGTGCCAGCAGCTCACGGACAGGGTATGATAATGAAAAACTGTTTTTT | CASSSRTGYDNEKLFF
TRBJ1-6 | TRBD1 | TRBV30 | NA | TGTGCCTGGAGTCGGGACAGCCTCTCCTATAATTCACCCCTCCACTTT | CAWSRDSLSYNSPLHF
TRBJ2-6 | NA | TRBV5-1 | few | TGCGCCAGCAGCTTGGCAGGTGAACTCGGCGCTGGGGCCAACGTCCTGACTTTC | CASSLAGELGAGANVLTF
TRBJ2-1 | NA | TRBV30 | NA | TGTGCCTGGAGTGTCGGGCAGGGGAGCAATGAGCAGTTCTTC | CAWSVGQGSNEQFF
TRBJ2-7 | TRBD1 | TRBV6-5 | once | TGTGCCAGCAGTTACACCTCCCGGGACAGCCACGAGCAGTACTTC | CASSYTSRDSHEQYF
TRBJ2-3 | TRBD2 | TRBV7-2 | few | TGTGCCAGCAGCTTAACTAGCGCCATCACAGATACGCAGTATTTT | CASSLTSAITDTQYF
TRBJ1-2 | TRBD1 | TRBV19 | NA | TGTGCCAGTAGAGACAGGGAAAACTATGGCTACACCTTC | CASRDRENYGYTF
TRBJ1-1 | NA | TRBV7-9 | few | TGTGCCAGCAGCCCTACAGGGACCTCGTTCATGAACACTGAAGCTTTCTTT | CASSPTGTSFMNTEAFF
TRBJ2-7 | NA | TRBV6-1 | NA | TGTGCCAGCAGTGAAGTGGTCGAGCAGTACTTC | CASSEVVEQYF
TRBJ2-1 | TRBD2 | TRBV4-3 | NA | TGCGCCAGCAGCCAAGACGAGCGGGGGGGGATCAATGAGCAGTTCTTC | CASSQDERGGINEQFF
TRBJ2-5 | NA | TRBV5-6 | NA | TGTGCCAGCAGCTTGGGGGCAGGGGAGACCCAGTACTTC | CASSLGAGETQYF
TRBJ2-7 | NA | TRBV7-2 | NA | TGTGCCAGCAGCTTTTCCCCCCTCGGCGGTTACGAGCAGTACTTC | CASSFSPLGGYEQYF
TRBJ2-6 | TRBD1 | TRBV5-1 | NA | TGCGCCAGCAGGAGGACAGGGCTAAGCTCTGGGGCCAACGTCCTGACTTTC | CASRRTGLSSGANVLTF
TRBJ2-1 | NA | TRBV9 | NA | TGTGCCAGCAGCGTAACAGCAGAAAAGATCAATGAGCAGTTCTTC | CASSVTAEKINEQFF
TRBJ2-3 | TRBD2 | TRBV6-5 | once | TGTGCCAGCTCGCAGCGGGGGACTAGCACAGATACGCAGTATTTT | CASSQRGTSTDTQYF
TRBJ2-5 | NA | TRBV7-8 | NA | TGTGCCAGCAGCTTATCTACAGGAAAAGAGACCCAGTACTTC | CASSLSTGKETQYF
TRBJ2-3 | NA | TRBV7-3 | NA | TGTGCCAGCAGCTTATCGGGGGAAGATACGCAGTATTTT | CASSLSGEDTQYF
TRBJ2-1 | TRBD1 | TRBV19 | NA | TGTGCCAGTCAAAAGACAGGGGGAACGAATGAGCAGTTCTTC | CASQKTGGTNEQFF
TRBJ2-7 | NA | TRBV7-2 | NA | TGTGCCAGCAGCCCCGGGTTCTACGAGCAGTACTTC | CASSPGFYEQYF
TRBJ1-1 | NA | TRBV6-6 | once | TGTGCCAGCAGTTCTCCGGGACACGCTGAAGCTTTCTTT | CASSSPGHAEAFF
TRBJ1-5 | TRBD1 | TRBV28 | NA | TGTGCCAGCAGTGGCCGGGACAGGGGTTATAGCAATCAGCCCCAGCATTTT | CASSGRDRGYSNQPQHF
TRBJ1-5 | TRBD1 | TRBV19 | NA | TGTGCCAGTGGGGACAGGGGTTGGCAGCCCCAGCATTTT | CASGDRGWQPQHF
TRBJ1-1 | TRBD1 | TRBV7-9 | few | TGTGCCAGCAGCCGAGGACAGGGGAACACTGAAGCTTTCTTT | CASSRGQGNTEAFF
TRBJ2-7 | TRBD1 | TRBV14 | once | TGTGCCAGCAGCCTCCAGTCAGGGGGCCCCTACGAGCAGTACTTC | CASSLQSGGPYEQYF
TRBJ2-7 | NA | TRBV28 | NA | TGTGCCAGCAGTAATAGGTTTGTCTACGAGCAGTACTTC | CASSNRFVYEQYF
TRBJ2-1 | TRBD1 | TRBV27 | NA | TGTGCCAGCAGTTTATTATGGGGTGGGACAGGCCCCAATGAGCAGTTCTTC | CASSLLWGGTGPNEQFF
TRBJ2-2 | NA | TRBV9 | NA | TGTGCCAGCAGCGCGGGGACTCGCAACACCGGGGAGCTGTTTTTT | CASSAGTRNTGELFF
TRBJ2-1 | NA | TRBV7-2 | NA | TGTGCCAGCAGCCGGGTCCCTCAGTATGAGCAGTTCTTC | CASSRVPQYEQFF
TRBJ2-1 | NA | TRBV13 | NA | TGTGCCAGCAGCCCCCGAGGGGATAGCGGGGACAGCTCCTACAATGAGCAGTTCTTC | CASSPRGDSGDSSYNEQFF
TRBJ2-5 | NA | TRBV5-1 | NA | TGCGCCAGCAGCCTTGAACGGCTAGAGACCCAGTACTTC | CASSLERLETQYF
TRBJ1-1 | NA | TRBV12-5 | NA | TGTGCTAGTGGGACGGATTACACTGAAGCTTTCTTT | CASGTDYTEAFF
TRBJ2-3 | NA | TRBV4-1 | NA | TGCGCCAGCAGCAGGCCCGGGGATACGCAGTATTTT | CASSRPGDTQYF
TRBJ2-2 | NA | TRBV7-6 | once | TGTGCCAGCAGCTTAGGGACTAAGCTTTACACCGGGGAGCTGTTTTTT | CASSLGTKLYTGELFF
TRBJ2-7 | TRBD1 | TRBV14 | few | TGTGCCAGCAGCCAGTACAGGGGCGCAACCTACGAGCAGTACTTC | CASSQYRGATYEQYF
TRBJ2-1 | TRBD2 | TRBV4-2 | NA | TGTGCCAGCAGCCCCGGGACTAGCGGGGGGAGCTCCTACAATGAGCAGTTCTTC | CASSPGTSGGSSYNEQFF
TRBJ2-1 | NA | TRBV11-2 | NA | TGTGCCAGCAGCTTAACTCCGACTATCAATGAGCAGTTCTTC | CASSLTPTINEQFF
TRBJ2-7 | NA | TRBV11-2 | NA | TGTGCCAGCGGACCCCCCAGGGAGCAGTACTTC | CASGPPREQYF
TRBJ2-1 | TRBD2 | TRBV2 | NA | TGTGCCAGCAGCGTCCGTAGCGGGGGGAAGTTTTACAATGAGCAGTTCTTC | CASSVRSGGKFYNEQFF
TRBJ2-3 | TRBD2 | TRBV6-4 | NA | TGTGCCAGCAGTGAAGCGGGGGGCACAGATACGCAGTATTTT | CASSEAGGTDTQYF
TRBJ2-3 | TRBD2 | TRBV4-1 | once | TGCGCCAGCAGACAGACTAGCGGGTACACAGATACGCAGTATTTT | CASRQTSGYTDTQYF
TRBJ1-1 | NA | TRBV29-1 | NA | TGCAGCGTTGGACTAAACACTGAAGCTTTCTTT | CSVGLNTEAFF
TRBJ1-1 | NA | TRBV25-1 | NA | TGTGCCAGCAGTGAAAAGGGAGGTCGGGCTTTCTTT | CASSEKGGRAFF
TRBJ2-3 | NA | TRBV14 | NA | TGTGCCAGCAGCCAATTTGGGTCTGCGGGGTCAGCTACGCAGTATTTT | CASSQFGSAGSATQYF
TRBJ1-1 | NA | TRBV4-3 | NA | TGCGCCAGCAGCCAAGATATCCCCTCCTCGGGGGGGTCGAACACTGAAGCTTTCTTT | CASSQDIPSSGGSNTEAFF